These 22 T cell receptor beta chains originate from one sample sequenced in a study of shared clonotypes between healthy human individuals (dated by TCRdb to about 2020). Libraries came from the immunoSEQ multiplex PCR assay. Sourced from immuneACCESS, this table was stored by TCRdb with only in-frame sequences that have V and J called. A share of the clones is absent; for the studies checked, an unresolved V gene accounts for under half, and the remainder has no known explanation. A total of roughly 500,000 clones appear in this sample, 79% of them only once. The ten largest clones capture 10% to 15% of the sample. The source material was PBMCs. The receptors were sampled from a woman in her forties in good health. Some clones in this sample may be carry-over from other donors' samples.

This clone was seen ten or more times. The rearrangement links TRBV5-1 to TRBJ2-7, with TRBD2 identical over 9 bases. Germline V gives CDR1 SGHRS, CDR2 YFSETQ. There are 14 residues in the CDR3. V dropped 2 bases and J dropped 5; count of bases not matched to a gene: 5. CDR3 in amino acids: CASSLSGRINEQYF. Here the CDR3 DNA reads TGCGCCAGCAGCTTAAGCGGGAGGATTAACGAGCAGTACTTC.

The V gene is TRBV28, the J gene TRBJ1-6, with D possibly TRBD1 on 6 matching bases. Germline V gives CDR1 MDHEN, CDR2 SYDVKM. This CDR3 region has 17 residues. Trimming shortened V by 4 bases and J by 3 bases, and 16 bases separated the two germline ends. CDR3 bases: TGTGCCAGCAGTTCGGAGGATTTACAGGGCTATAATTCACCCCTCCACTTT. Translating it yields CASSSEDLQGYNSPLHF.

The chain employs TRBV27 and TRBJ2-4; TRBD2 matches at 13 bases. V was clipped by 5 bases and J by 6 bases; unmatched bases: 4. The CDR3 has 15 amino acids. The germline V gene encodes CDR1 MNHEY and CDR2 SMNVEV (reference sequence). The CDR3 here is CASSLRTSGGNIQYF. CDR3 sequence (DNA): TGTGCCAGCAGTCTCCGGACTAGCGGGGGAAACATTCAGTACTTC.

This clone showed up just once. The chain uses TRBV18 and TRBJ1-4, with 9 bases that match TRBD1. With 8 bases clipped from V and 7 bases from J, the junction kept 11 bases outside the gene matches. This CDR3 comprises 15 residues. CDR1 and CDR2 from the germline V gene are KGHSH and LQKENI. DNA of the CDR3: TGTGCCAGCCTACCCCAACCGGGACAGGGTGAAAAACTGTTTTTT. Protein sequence: CASLPQPGQGEKLFF.

This clone was recorded once. This chain joins TRBV7-3 and TRBJ2-3; 9 bases fit TRBD1. CDR3 length equals 16 residues. Germline V gives CDR1 SGHTA, CDR2 FQGTGA. The V gene end was trimmed by 2 bases and the J gene end by 3 bases; junction bases not matched to a gene: 6. The CDR3 DNA reads as TGTGCCAGCAGCTTAGGCCCGACAGGGGGTACAGATACGCAGTATTTT. It codes for CASSLGPTGGTDTQYF.

This clone was detected many times. The rearrangement links TRBV5-5 to TRBJ1-5, with D tentatively TRBD1 (6 bases). The germline V gene has CDR1 SGHKS and CDR2 YYEKEE (reference sequence). Trimming shortened V by 4 bases and J by 0 bases, and 14 bases separated the two germline ends. The CDR3 has 16 residues. Here the CDR3 DNA reads TGTGCCAGCAGCGGGGGGGCGGTCAATAGCAATCAGCCCCAGCATTTT. This encodes CASSGGAVNSNQPQHF.

The chain's CDR3 is CSVSLPQGADYEQYF. The CDR3 nucleotides read TGCAGCGTCAGCCTACCCCAGGGAGCGGACTACGAGCAGTACTTC. This chain uses TRBV29-1 with TRBJ2-7, with D perhaps assigned TRBD1 or TRBD2 (5 bases each). V was trimmed by 6 bases and J by 3 bases, leaving 21 bases between them. The V gene's germline CDR1 is SQVTM and CDR2 ANQGSEA. This CDR3 is built from 15 residues.

This chain joins TRBV18 and TRBJ2-2; D remains ambiguous. This CDR3 contains 11 residues. V shed 6 bases and J shed 10 bases, with 9 bases lying between them. Germline assignment: CDR1 KGHSH and CDR2 LQKENI. CDR3 nucleotides: TGTGCCAGCTCTGCCTTGGAGGAGCTGTTTTTT. Its translation is CASSALEELFF.

This sequence joins TRBV4-3 and TRBJ1-2, with 8 positions matching TRBD1. This CDR3 comprises 16 residues. Looked up from germline, CDR1 is LGHNA and CDR2 is YSLEER. J lost 4 bases, V lost 0 bases, and 7 bases had no gene match. CDR3 sequence reads: CASSQDVVRGLYGYTF. CDR3 in DNA: TGCGCCAGCAGCCAAGATGTCGTCAGGGGGCTCTATGGCTACACCTTC.

This chain links TRBV5-1 with TRBJ1-4; no clear D. Trimming pared 5 bases from V and 0 bases from J, leaving 5 bases between. Looked up from germline, CDR1 is SGHRS and CDR2 is YFSETQ. This CDR3 is built from 13 residues. The CDR3 reads CASRGTTNEKLFF. The DNA for the CDR3 is TGCGCCAGCAGGGGCACAACTAATGAAAAACTGTTTTTT.

The CDR3 sequence: CASGLGGSGNTQYF. CDR3 nucleotide sequence: TGTGCTAGTGGTTTAGGCGGGAGTGGGAATACGCAGTATTTT. The chain joins TRBV12-5 to TRBJ2-3; TRBD2 agrees at 7 bases. Trimming took 3 bases from V and 7 from J; bases not matched to a gene: 7. CDR1 and CDR2 from the germline V gene are LGHNT and FRNRAP. This CDR3 has 14 amino acids.

This clone was detected once. V and J are TRBV19 and TRBJ2-7; 8 bases fit TRBD2. The V gene's germline CDR1 is LNHDA and CDR2 SQIVND (reference sequence). The J segment lost 1 base and the V segment lost 3 bases, leaving 8 bases of the junction unmatched. The CDR3 sequence is 16 residues long. The CDR3 is CASSIRPSGYSYEQYF. For the CDR3, the DNA is TGTGCCAGTAGTATCCGGCCTAGCGGGTATTCCTACGAGCAGTACTTC.

This clone was detected once. This chain uses TRBV28 with TRBJ1-2, with TRBD1 matching over 8 bases. This CDR3 is built from 17 residues. CDR1 and CDR2 (germline): MDHEN, SYDVKM. V shed 10 bases, J shed 6 bases, and the junction held 22 bases outside the gene matches. CDR3 nucleotide sequence: TGTGCCATCCCGGGGAGGCCAGGGGGCGCGGTCGTTGATGGCTACACCTTC. Encoded protein: CAIPGRPGGAVVDGYTF.

This clone was seen a handful of times. The V gene is TRBV28, the J gene TRBJ1-2; D not certain. This CDR3 has 13 amino acids. Germline CDR1 reads MDHEN; CDR2 reads SYDVKM. The V end was cut by 5 bases, the J end by 5 bases, with 12 bases between. The CDR3, as DNA: TGTGCCAGCAGTCGCCTCCAGCTATATGGCTACACCTTC. Translating gives CASSRLQLYGYTF.

The chain uses TRBV7-9 and TRBJ1-3; 8 bases align to TRBD1. This CDR3 contains 14 residues. Germline trimming cut 3 bases from V and 7 bases from J; bases unmatched to any gene: 5. Germline assignment: CDR1 SEHNR and CDR2 FQNEAQ (reference sequence). In nucleotides, the CDR3 is TGTGCCAGCAGCTTTCCAGGGGGCTACAACACCATATATTTT. This encodes CASSFPGGYNTIYF.

The V gene is TRBV6-6, the J gene TRBJ2-7, with a possible D match to TRBD2 (6 bases). Trimming left V 7 bases short and J 6 bases short, with 22 bases between. The CDR3 runs 15 residues. CDR1 is MNHNY, CDR2 SVGAGI, per germline (reference sequence). The CDR3 DNA follows: TGTGCCAGCACGGGAGCTAGCCCAGCAGTAGGCGAGCAGTACTTC. Residues: CASTGASPAVGEQYF.

This chain links TRBV13 with TRBJ2-3; 8 bases line up with TRBD1. Germline values: CDR1 PRHDT, CDR2 FYEKMQ (reference sequence). The CDR3 sequence is 16 residues long. Trimming cost V 3 bases and J 5 bases; bases outside gene matches: 10. The CDR3 reads CASSFQGAIRGDTQYF. The CDR3 DNA follows: TGTGCCAGCAGCTTTCAGGGGGCCATTCGTGGAGATACGCAGTATTTT.

V is TRBV28 and J is TRBJ2-1; 11 nucleotides line up with TRBD2. Germline-derived CDR1 and CDR2 are MDHEN and SYDVKM. V lost 7 bases to trimming and J lost 4 bases; unmatched junction nucleotides: 12. This CDR3 region has 17 residues. The CDR3 loop reads CASTEIAGGREYNEQFF. In nucleotides, the CDR3 is TGTGCCAGCACCGAAATAGCGGGAGGGCGCGAATACAATGAGCAGTTCTTC.

The CDR3 loop reads CASSLFPGTGVVFSGNTIYF. In nucleotides, the CDR3 is TGCGCCAGCAGCTTGTTCCCAGGGACAGGGGTTGTGTTTTCTGGAAACACCATATATTTT. The rearrangement links TRBV5-1 to TRBJ1-3; 10 nucleotides agree with TRBD1. The CDR3 runs 20 residues. The germline CDR1 and CDR2 sequences are SGHRS and YFSETQ. Unmatched junction bases numbered 14, after V lost 1 base and J lost 1 base.

The chain links TRBV7-2 to TRBJ1-2; 7 bases agree with TRBD1. CDR3 length equals 14 residues. V dropped 5 bases and J dropped 3; count of bases not matched to a gene: 6. The V gene's germline CDR1 is SGHTA and CDR2 FQGNSA. This CDR3 is CASSPQGGDYGYTF. CDR3 nucleotides: TGTGCCAGCAGCCCTCAGGGGGGGGACTATGGCTACACCTTC.

The chain links TRBV4-1 to TRBJ2-7, with 7 bases identical to TRBD2. Germline trimming cut 0 bases from V and 1 base from J; bases unmatched to any gene: 12. The V gene's germline CDR1 is MGHRA and CDR2 YSYEKL. The CDR3 runs 18 residues. The CDR3 spells CASSQDIIASSGSYEQYF. CDR3 in DNA: TGCGCCAGCAGCCAAGATATCATCGCCTCTAGCGGATCCTACGAGCAGTACTTC.

The rearrangement links TRBV28 to TRBJ1-5, with 8 bases matching TRBD1. This CDR3 region has 17 residues. The junction had 11 bases not matched to a gene; V was cut back by 3 bases and J by 4 bases. The V gene's germline CDR1 is MDHEN and CDR2 SYDVKM. CDR3 protein: CASSLGIGQGINQPQHF. DNA for the CDR3: TGTGCCAGCAGTTTGGGGATTGGACAGGGAATTAATCAGCCCCAGCATTTT.